The clone carrying this T cell receptor beta chain was seen repeatedly, ten times or more. The sample belongs to a study of CD8+CD57+ T cells in acquired aplastic anemia. Trimming took 0 bases from V and 9 from J, leaving 15 bases between them. The CDR3 extends over 15 amino acids. The germline V gene encodes CDR1 MNHEY and CDR2 SVGEGT. CDR3 and TCR beta VDJ profiling relied on genomic DNA as the template. TCRdb used MiXCR to reprocess the reads, holding one entry per CDR3 protein. Of about 420,000 distinct CDR3 sequences detected, 55% to 75% appear once; the ten largest clones hold approximately 3.9%.

Sequencing was done on a sample of sorted CD4+, CD8+, or CD8+CD57+ T cells (not recorded which) from PBMCs. The sequence derives from a human donor in good health, serving as a control. This chain links TRBV6-2 or TRBV6-3 with TRBJ1-5; D might be TRBD1 (6 bases). Here the CDR3 reads CASSYSGQGTRPQHF. CDR3 nucleotides: TGTGCCAGCAGTTACTCAGGTCAGGGGACGAGGCCCCAGCATTTT.